The T cell receptor beta chain described here comes from a study of CD8 T cells in ankylosing spondylitis. Study-level results: Seemingly characteristic of ankylosing spondylitis blood was a TCR beta motif consisting of fewer than 10 highly homologous variants. Significant enrichment of disease-linked clones was reportedly seen in matched ankylosing spondylitis synovial fluid.

Researchers built TCR beta libraries using quantitative 5'-RACE with molecular barcodes. Each CDR3 protein is one row after TCRdb ran MiXCR on the 5' RACE reads. Here the sample spans around 480,000 distinct CDR3 sequences, 15% to 20% being singletons. This CDR3 is built from 12 residues. Trimming shortened V by 4 bases and J by 7 bases, and 7 bases separated the two germline ends. The germline CDR1 and CDR2 sequences are SGHDN and FVKESK. Note on this clonotype: The antigen is not known.

The receptor was isolated from a male donor with ankylosing spondylitis. Sample: blood, either unsorted or a sorted T cell fraction (not recorded which). The V gene is TRBV14, the J gene TRBJ2-2, with D possibly TRBD2 on 5 matching bases. The CDR3 DNA is TGTGCCAGCAGCCCTAGCTTCGGGGAGCTGTTTTTT. It yields the protein CASSPSFGELFF.